The 23 T cell receptor beta chains below all came from one sample that was sequenced in a study of blood T cell repertoires in COVID-19. Clones were sequenced by immunoSEQ multiplex PCR, and TCRdb holds only the in-frame ones, with some missing. The sample lists roughly 130,000 clones, about four fifths occurring once. Sequencing was carried out using peripheral blood. All receptors come from a woman aged 50 to 60 with acute or convalescent COVID-19.

This clone was counted between two and nine times. J is TRBJ2-5 and V is TRBV9; a possible D gene is TRBD2 (7 bases). Germline CDR1 and CDR2: SGDLS and YYNGEE. Trimming removed 0 bases from V and 5 bases from J, with 11 bases in between. The CDR3 is 14 residues long. CDR3 protein: CASSVAGGSETQYF. CDR3 coding DNA: TGTGCCAGCAGCGTAGCGGGGGGCTCGGAGACCCAGTACTTC. Variable domain in full (rest from reference TRBV9 and TRBJ2-5): DSGVTQTPKHLITATGQRVTLRCSPRSGDLSVYWYQQSLDQGLQFLIQYYNGEERAKGNILERFSAQQFPDLHSELNLSSLELGDSALYFCASSVAGGSETQYFGPGTRLLVL.

V gene TRBV19 combines with J gene TRBJ1-1; 9 nucleotides line up with TRBD1. V shed 4 bases and J 1 base; nucleotides not matched to a gene: 1. The CDR3 sequence is 14 residues long. Germline V gene lookup returns CDR1 LNHDA and CDR2 SQIVND (reference sequence). CDR3 sequence: CASSKDRGNTEAFF. CDR3 in DNA: TGTGCCAGTAGTAAGGACAGGGGGAACACTGAAGCTTTCTTT.

V is TRBV30 and J is TRBJ1-1; no clear D gene. This CDR3 spans 12 amino acids. The V end lost 6 bases, the J end lost 5 bases, and 13 bases lay between the germline ends. CDR1 and CDR2 (germline): GTSNPN, SVGIG (reference sequence). The CDR3 bases are TGTGCCTGCGAACAGTCGATAACTGAAGCTTTCTTT. Its translation: CACEQSITEAFF.

The chain combines TRBV9 with TRBJ2-1; D gene ambiguous. CDR1 SGDLS and CDR2 YYNGEE come from the germline V gene. Trimming removed 4 bases at V and 0 bases at J, with 8 bases between. The CDR3 runs to 14 residues. The CDR3 nucleotides read TGTGCCAGCAGCCCCCTTGTCTCCTACAATGAGCAGTTCTTC. Encoded protein: CASSPLVSYNEQFF.

This clone appeared a few times. The V call is TRBV30, the J call TRBJ1-1; TRBD1 is a possible D gene (5 bases). This CDR3 region has 12 residues. CDR1 GTSNPN and CDR2 SVGIG come from the germline V gene (reference sequence). The V and J ends lost 3 bases and 7 bases respectively, with 12 bases between them. CDR3 DNA sequence: TGTGCCTGGAGCGCCCGTACAGGTGAAGCTTTCTTT. It yields the protein CAWSARTGEAFF.

This chain connects TRBV3-1 (or the pseudogene TRBV3-2) to TRBJ2-1; weak D call: TRBD2 (5 bases). Germline CDR1 is LGHDT and CDR2 is YNNKEL (reference sequence). The CDR3 loop spans 14 amino acids. V lost 6 bases to trimming and J lost 6 bases, with 15 bases between them. The CDR3 coding sequence is TGTGCCAGCAGTCGATCGGGGAATGTCAATGAGCAGTTCTTC. Amino acid sequence: CASSRSGNVNEQFF.

The J gene is TRBJ2-1, the V gene TRBV5-6; TRBD2 agrees at 10 bases. Germline V gene data show CDR1 as SGHDT and CDR2 as YYEEEE. The CDR3 is 16 residues long. The ends lost 5 bases at V and 8 bases at J; junction bases unmatched: 13. The CDR3 loop reads CASSFSGLAGDHEQFF. The DNA of the CDR3 is TGTGCCAGCAGTTTTTCGGGGCTAGCGGGGGACCATGAGCAGTTCTTC.

This clone was recorded once. The chain combines TRBV18 with TRBJ1-5; D possibly corresponds to TRBD1 (5 bases). The CDR3 has 16 amino acids. CDR1 KGHSH and CDR2 LQKENI come from the germline V gene. V shed 2 bases and J shed 4 bases, with 15 bases lying between them. The CDR3 loop is CASSPAEGRWNQPQHF. As DNA, the CDR3 is TGTGCCAGCTCACCAGCGGAGGGACGATGGAATCAGCCCCAGCATTTT.

The J gene is TRBJ2-1, the V gene TRBV6-5; TRBD2 agrees at 14 bases. CDR1 is MNHEY, CDR2 SVGAGI, per germline. CDR3 length: 16 residues. The ends lost 3 bases at V and 10 bases at J; junction bases unmatched: 8. The CDR3 reads CASSYAEGLAGGEQFF. As DNA, the CDR3 is TGTGCCAGCAGTTATGCCGAAGGACTAGCGGGGGGAGAGCAGTTCTTC.

This rearrangement joins TRBV5-8 to TRBJ2-7, with a possible D match to TRBD2 (6 bases). From germline, CDR1 is SGHTS and CDR2 YDEGEE. The CDR3 extends over 15 amino acids. V was clipped by 2 bases and J by 1 base, with 13 bases between them. The CDR3 DNA is TGTGCCAGCAGCTTTGGGCGGGGTTCGTCCTACGAGCAGTACTTC. Translating gives CASSFGRGSSYEQYF. The full variable domain, rest sourced from reference TRBV5-8 and TRBJ2-7, is EAGVTQSPTHLIKTRGQQATLRCSPISGHTSVYWYQQALGLGLQFLLWYDEGEERNRGNFPPRFSGRQFPNYSSELNVNALELEDSALYLCASSFGRGSSYEQYFGPGTRLTVT.

The gene calls are TRBV7-9 and TRBJ1-1; D is possibly TRBD1 (5 bases). V was trimmed by 0 bases and J by 5 bases, leaving 10 bases between them. The CDR3 totals 14 residues. Per germline, CDR1 SEHNR and CDR2 FQNEAQ (reference sequence). This CDR3 is CASSLAGGGTEAFF. CDR3 nucleotides: TGTGCCAGCAGCTTAGCTGGGGGGGGGACTGAAGCTTTCTTT.

The gene calls are TRBV11-2 and TRBJ2-1, with TRBD2 as a possible D gene (6 bases). Per germline, CDR1 SGHAT and CDR2 FQNNGV. The CDR3 length is 14 residues. Trimming took 4 bases from V and 3 from J, leaving 10 bases between them. The CDR3 DNA reads TGTGCCAGCAGCTCCGCGGGGAACTACAATGAGCAGTTCTTC. It is translated as CASSSAGNYNEQFF.

This clone was picked up a small number of times. The CDR3 nucleotides are TGTGCCAGCAGTGAAGGCGGGGTGATTAGCTCCTACAATGAGCAGTTCTTC. This codes for CASSEGGVISSYNEQFF. The rearrangement joins TRBV6-1 to TRBJ2-1; weak D call: TRBD2 (6 bases). Trimming took off 1 base at V and 0 bases at J, with 13 bases between the two ends. Germline V gene lookup returns CDR1 MNHNS and CDR2 SASEGT. This CDR3 spans 17 amino acids.

The CDR3 DNA is TGTGCCAGCAGCTTAGAACAGGGGGCTTCCTACGAGCAGTACTTC. Its protein is CASSLEQGASYEQYF. V gene TRBV7-6 combines with J gene TRBJ2-7; 9 nucleotides align to TRBD1. J was trimmed by 1 base and V by 1 base; bases with no gene match: 2. The V gene's germline CDR1 is SGHVS and CDR2 FNYEAQ. CDR3 length: 15 residues.

The rearrangement links TRBV7-6 to TRBJ2-1, with 10 bases lining up with TRBD2. The CDR3 consists of 16 residues. Germline trimming cut 5 bases from V and 2 bases from J; bases unmatched to any gene: 6. Germline-derived CDR1 and CDR2 are SGHVS and FNYEAQ. The CDR3 region has the DNA TGTGCCAGCAGCCCTACTAGCGGGGCAACCTACAATGAGCAGTTCTTC. This gives the protein CASSPTSGATYNEQFF.

This clone came up once. The CDR3 loop reads CASSEGDASGSPLHF. In DNA form, the CDR3 reads TGTGCCAGCAGTGAAGGGGACGCTAGCGGTTCACCCCTCCACTTT. V and J are TRBV6-1 and TRBJ1-6; the D gene is possibly TRBD1 (5 bases). CDR1 is MNHNS, CDR2 SASEGT, per germline. Trimming took off 1 base at V and 9 bases at J, with 13 bases between the two ends. The CDR3 loop spans 15 amino acids.

This clone was found once. The gene calls are TRBV6-5 and TRBJ1-6; D may be TRBD1 (5 bases). Germline CDR1 is MNHEY and CDR2 is SVGAGI. There are 13 residues in the CDR3. Trimming took off 8 bases at V and 4 bases at J, with 9 bases between the two ends. The CDR3 DNA sequence: TGTGCCAGCCGGACATCATATAATTCACCCCTCCACTTT. Its translation: CASRTSYNSPLHF.

CDR3 sequence (DNA): TGCGCCAGCAGCCCACCTAGCGGGGGGTCCTACAATGAGCAGTTCTTC. It specifies CASSPPSGGSYNEQFF. The chain uses TRBV5-1 and TRBJ2-1, with 11 nucleotides matching TRBD2. Trimming at V came to 4 bases and at J to 1 base, leaving 4 bases not matched to a gene. The CDR3 contains 16 residues. Germline CDR1 and CDR2: SGHRS and YFSETQ. The full variable domain, with the rest looked up from reference TRBV5-1 and TRBJ2-1, is KAGVTQTPRYLIKTRGQQVTLSCSPISGHRSVSWYQQTPGQGLQFLFEYFSETQRNKGNFPGRFSGRQFSNSRSEMNVSTLELGDSALYLCASSPPSGGSYNEQFFGPGTRLTVL.

The chain employs TRBV7-9 and TRBJ1-1; D possibly corresponds to TRBD1 (5 bases). Looked up from germline, CDR1 is SEHNR and CDR2 is FQNEAQ (reference sequence). This CDR3 contains 15 residues. Trimming took 3 bases from V and 1 from J, leaving 12 bases between them. The CDR3 sequence: CASSFRDFTNTEAFF. CDR3 coding DNA: TGTGCCAGCAGCTTTCGGGACTTTACGAACACTGAAGCTTTCTTT.

V gene TRBV12-5 combines with J gene TRBJ2-2; 8 nucleotides agree with TRBD1. The CDR3 is made up of 15 amino acids. Germline CDR1 is LGHNT and CDR2 is FRNRAP. Unmatched junction bases numbered 10, after V lost 6 bases and J lost 7 bases. CDR3 amino acids: CASGRWTGYDGELFF. As DNA, the CDR3 is TGTGCTAGTGGGCGGTGGACAGGGTATGACGGGGAGCTGTTTTTT.

This chain uses TRBV7-8 with TRBJ1-2; D gene ambiguous. In germline, CDR1 is SGHVS, CDR2 FQNEAQ. The V end lost 5 bases, the J end lost 8 bases, and 15 bases lay between the germline ends. There are 13 residues in the CDR3. The DNA for the CDR3 is TGTGCCAGCAGCCGGAAACCTGGGCAAGGCTACACCTTC. Residues: CASSRKPGQGYTF.

The rearrangement links TRBV5-1 to TRBJ2-2, with a possible D match to TRBD2 (6 bases). In germline, CDR1 is SGHRS, CDR2 YFSETQ. V was pared by 2 bases and J by 3 bases, with 14 bases between. There are 16 residues in the CDR3. The CDR3 spells CASSFGTPPDTGELFF. The CDR3 region has the DNA TGCGCCAGCAGCTTCGGGACTCCTCCGGACACCGGGGAGCTGTTTTTT.

This clone was observed once. The genes are TRBV15 and TRBJ1-3, with 7 bases aligning to TRBD1. The germline V gene encodes CDR1 LNHNV and CDR2 YYDKDF (reference sequence). V shed 1 base and J 1 base; nucleotides not matched to a gene: 4. The CDR3 runs to 16 residues. As DNA, the CDR3 is TGTGCCACCAGCAGAGGGGGACAGTCGTCTGGAAACACCATATATTTT. Its protein product is CATSRGGQSSGNTIYF.